These 16 T cell receptor beta chains originate from one sample sequenced in a study of blood T cell repertoires in COVID-19 (dated by TCRdb to about 2020). Libraries were constructed by the immunoSEQ multiplex PCR assay. TCRdb took over this immuneACCESS table, retaining in-frame rearrangements with V and J assigned. Such tables are incomplete; in checked studies, under half of the missing clones stem from an unresolved V gene, and the remainder is unexplained. In all, the sample holds tens of thousands of clones, and around 80% of those were seen once. The ten most abundant clones make up around 3.5% of the sample. The material sequenced was peripheral blood. Receptors were obtained from a man in his sixties with acute or convalescent COVID-19.

The V gene is TRBV18, the J gene TRBJ2-5; 7 nucleotides line up with TRBD1. The V gene's germline CDR1 is KGHSH and CDR2 LQKENI. This CDR3 is built from 13 residues. Trimming cost V 6 bases and J 2 bases; bases outside gene matches: 3. The CDR3 region has the DNA TGTGCCAGCTCGAGGGACAGACAAGAGACCCAGTACTTC. It codes for CASSRDRQETQYF.

This chain connects TRBV5-8 to TRBJ2-7; D is undetermined. V lost 4 bases, J lost 1 base, and 15 bases lay in between. The CDR3 has 15 amino acids. From germline, CDR1 is SGHTS and CDR2 YDEGEE. The CDR3 DNA follows: TGTGCCAGCAGCCGCGCAGGCTCCCTGTCCTACGAGCAGTACTTC. It codes for CASSRAGSLSYEQYF. Full variable domain (remainder filled in from reference TRBV5-8 and TRBJ2-7): EAGVTQSPTHLIKTRGQQATLRCSPISGHTSVYWYQQALGLGLQFLLWYDEGEERNRGNFPPRFSGRQFPNYSSELNVNALELEDSALYLCASSRAGSLSYEQYFGPGTRLTVT.

The V and J genes are TRBV27 and TRBJ2-3; 15 bases map to TRBD2. CDR3 length: 17 amino acids. The V gene's germline CDR1 is MNHEY and CDR2 SMNVEV (reference sequence). The J segment lost 7 bases and the V segment lost 5 bases, leaving 10 bases of the junction unmatched. The CDR3 protein is CASSPGTSGGLVNTQYF. The CDR3 DNA sequence: TGTGCCAGCAGTCCGGGGACTAGCGGGGGGCTCGTCAATACGCAGTATTTT.

The V and J genes are TRBV19 and TRBJ2-3, with 8 bases identical to TRBD2. V lost 2 bases and J lost 1; bases outside the gene matches: 2. Germline V gene sequence: CDR1 LNHDA, CDR2 SQIVND (reference sequence). The length of the CDR3 is 15 residues. CDR3 sequence (DNA): TGTGCCAGTAGTATACGGCGGGGGGGCACAGATACGCAGTATTTT. Translated: CASSIRRGGTDTQYF.

V gene TRBV4-1 combines with J gene TRBJ1-2; possibly TRBD1 for D (5 bases). Germline assignment: CDR1 MGHRA and CDR2 YSYEKL. The CDR3 spans 15 residues. The V end was cut by 1 base, the J end by 3 bases, with 12 bases between. Here the CDR3 reads CASSQGGGLYYGYTF. As DNA, the CDR3 is TGCGCCAGCAGCCAAGGGGGGGGGTTATACTATGGCTACACCTTC.

J is TRBJ2-7 and V is TRBV6-1; TRBD1 agrees at 10 bases. This CDR3 spans 14 amino acids. CDR1 and CDR2 (germline): MNHNS, SASEGT. Trimming took 2 bases from V and 6 from J; bases not matched to a gene: 4. The CDR3 DNA sequence: TGTGCCAGCAGTGAAAAGTGGGACAGGGGCGAGCAGTACTTC. Protein product: CASSEKWDRGEQYF.

CDR3 DNA: TGTGCCAGCAGCCACTGGACAGGGGAGGGCTACGAGCAGTACTTC. Translating gives CASSHWTGEGYEQYF. The chain links TRBV4-2 to TRBJ2-7; 9 nucleotides line up with TRBD1. Germline CDR1 LGHNA, CDR2 YNFKEQ. The CDR3 consists of 15 residues. V shed 3 bases, J shed 3 bases, and the junction held 6 bases outside the gene matches.

There are a few counts of this clone. J is TRBJ2-7 and V is TRBV15; D remains unclear. CDR3 size: 12 residues. CDR1 is LNHNV, CDR2 YYDKDF, per germline (reference sequence). Trimming cost V 2 bases and J 6 bases, with 8 bases left between them. CDR3 coding DNA: TGTGCCACCAGCAGATCATTGAGCGAGCAGTACTTC. It specifies CATSRSLSEQYF.

This rearrangement joins TRBV12-5 to TRBJ1-1; a possible D gene is TRBD1 (6 bases). Germline-derived CDR1 and CDR2 are LGHNT and FRNRAP. The CDR3 runs 13 residues. Trimming removed 5 bases at V and 4 bases at J, with 11 bases between. DNA of the CDR3: TGTGCTAGTGGTATTAGGGGGGGCACTGAAGCTTTCTTT. It encodes CASGIRGGTEAFF.

The chain recombines TRBV20-1 with TRBJ2-1, with D perhaps TRBD2 (7 bases). In germline, CDR1 is DFQATT, CDR2 SNEGSKA (reference sequence). The V end lost 3 bases, the J end lost 7 bases, and 16 bases lay between the germline ends. This CDR3 has 14 residues. CDR3 protein: CSASSGRGRNEQFF. The CDR3 DNA follows: TGCAGTGCTAGTTCGGGGAGGGGGAGGAATGAGCAGTTCTTC.

This chain joins TRBV5-4 and TRBJ1-2; no firm D call. This CDR3 is built from 14 residues. The germline V gene has CDR1 SGHNT and CDR2 YYREEE (reference sequence). V lost 4 bases, J lost 8 bases, and 18 bases lay in between. This chain's CDR3 is CASSPREKAEGYTF. Written as DNA, the CDR3 is TGTGCCAGCAGCCCACGAGAGAAGGCGGAAGGCTACACCTTC.

The rearrangement joins TRBV25-1 to TRBJ1-2, with D possibly being TRBD1 (6 bases). V lost 1 base and J lost 7, with 13 bases in between. This CDR3 has 14 residues. Germline-derived CDR1 and CDR2 are MGHDK and SYGVNS. The CDR3 loop is CASSELGGRGGYTF. The DNA of the CDR3 is TGTGCCAGCAGTGAATTGGGGGGGCGTGGTGGCTACACCTTC.

V and J are TRBV6-6 and TRBJ1-1; D possibly corresponds to TRBD1 (6 bases). Germline loops: CDR1 MNHNY, CDR2 SVGAGI (reference sequence). The CDR3 covers 14 residues. With 4 bases removed from V and 0 bases from J, the gap between germline ends came to 9 bases. Here the CDR3 reads CASSSGVMNTEAFF. CDR3 sequence (DNA): TGTGCCAGCAGTTCAGGGGTCATGAACACTGAAGCTTTCTTT.

This clone occurred a few times. The chain combines TRBV7-2 with TRBJ1-2; TRBD1 matches at 11 bases. The CDR3 runs 18 residues. V lost 1 base to trimming and J lost 5 bases; unmatched junction nucleotides: 12. Germline CDR1 is SGHTA and CDR2 is FQGNSA. The CDR3 protein is CASSLVPLGQGAEYGYTF. The DNA of the CDR3 is TGTGCCAGCAGCTTAGTTCCCCTCGGACAGGGGGCAGAATATGGCTACACCTTC.

The chain links TRBV29-1 to TRBJ2-5; D might be TRBD1 (5 bases). Germline CDR1 SQVTM, CDR2 ANQGSEA. The CDR3 extends over 14 amino acids. Trimming removed 4 bases at V and 4 bases at J, with 16 bases between. This chain's CDR3 is CSVATGPSPETQYF. DNA of the CDR3: TGCAGCGTTGCCACAGGACCCTCCCCAGAGACCCAGTACTTC. Drawing the rest from reference TRBV29-1 and TRBJ2-5, the complete variable domain is SAVISQKPSRDICQRGTSLTIQCQVDSQVTMMFWYRQQPGQSLTLIATANQGSEATYESGFVIDKFPISRPNLTFSTLTVSNMSPEDSSIYLCSVATGPSPETQYFGPGTRLLVL.

The V gene is TRBV9, the J gene TRBJ1-5, with a tentative D call TRBD1 (6 bases). The germline V and J ends were trimmed by 4 bases and 2 bases, with 13 bases remaining between them. Per germline, CDR1 SGDLS and CDR2 YYNGEE. The CDR3 is 15 residues long. This CDR3 is CASSPGVSGNQPQHF. The CDR3 nucleotides read TGTGCCAGCAGCCCAGGGGTAAGTGGCAATCAGCCCCAGCATTTT.